A single sample is the source of the 8 T cell receptor beta chains below, sequenced in a study of blood T cell repertoires in COVID-19. Data came from immunoSEQ multiplex PCR; TCRdb stores just in-frame clones and leaves some out. In the table there are around 300,000 clones, around 87% of which are singletons. The sequenced sample consisted of peripheral blood. These receptors all stem from a man aged 45 to 65 with active or convalescent COVID-19.

The chain employs TRBV28 and TRBJ1-2; 8 nucleotides align to TRBD1. Per the germline V gene, CDR1 is MDHEN and CDR2 is SYDVKM. The V gene end was trimmed by 4 bases and the J gene end by 6 bases; junction bases not matched to a gene: 7. The CDR3 is 14 amino acids. CDR3 protein: CASSSSGGADGYTF. The CDR3 bases are TGTGCCAGCAGTTCCTCAGGGGGCGCGGATGGCTACACCTTC.

The chain couples TRBV30 to TRBJ1-1, with D unresolved. Between the trimmed V and J ends, which lost 0 bases and 0 bases, there was a span of 5 bases. From germline, CDR1 is GTSNPN and CDR2 SVGIG (reference sequence). The CDR3 totals 13 residues. CDR3 protein: CAWSVTMNTEAFF. DNA for the CDR3: TGTGCCTGGAGTGTAACAATGAACACTGAAGCTTTCTTT.

This sequence joins TRBV6-1 and TRBJ2-2; 9 nucleotides agree with TRBD2. From germline, CDR1 is MNHNS and CDR2 SASEGT. The CDR3 spans 18 residues. Trimming took 1 base from V and 7 from J; bases not matched to a gene: 13. DNA of the CDR3: TGTGCCAGCAGTGAAGTGGCAGGAGGGGGACTAGCAAGCGGGGAGCTGTTTTTT. It encodes CASSEVAGGGLASGELFF.

The chain is built from TRBV30 and TRBJ1-1; 7 bases are shared with TRBD1. This CDR3 is built from 12 residues. J gave up 11 bases and V 1 base, and 7 bases lay outside the gene matches. Germline CDR1 GTSNPN, CDR2 SVGIG (reference sequence). CDR3 sequence reads: CAWSADRVDAFF. In DNA form, the CDR3 reads TGTGCCTGGAGTGCCGACAGGGTAGACGCTTTCTTT.

The CDR3 here is CASSIGTGRDQPQHF. DNA of the CDR3: TGTGCCAGCAGCATCGGGACAGGGAGAGATCAGCCCCAGCATTTT. This sequence joins TRBV6-2 or TRBV6-3 and TRBJ1-5, with 9 bases aligning to TRBD1. V trimming: 6 bases; J trimming: 5 bases; junction bases outside the gene matches: 8. The CDR3 has 15 residues. The germline gives CDR1 MNHEY, CDR2 SVGEGT.

The chain links TRBV5-6 to TRBJ2-7, with a weak D call TRBD2 (5 bases). CDR3 length: 14 residues. Trimming left V 1 base short and J 3 bases short, with 11 bases between. CDR1 and CDR2 (germline): SGHDT, YYEEEE. CDR3 amino acids: CASSLRGSYYEQYF. In nucleotides, the CDR3 is TGTGCCAGCAGCTTGCGGGGTTCCTACTACGAGCAGTACTTC. The variable domain in full, with the rest retrieved from reference TRBV5-6 and TRBJ2-7, is DAGVTQSPTHLIKTRGQQVTLRCSPKSGHDTVSWYQQALGQGPQFIFQYYEEEERQRGNFPDRFSGHQFPNYSSELNVNALLLGDSALYLCASSLRGSYYEQYFGPGTRLTVT.

CDR3 coding DNA: TGTGCCAGCTCACCCGACAGTTCCTACGAGCAGTACTTC. Translated, it gives CASSPDSSYEQYF. The V gene is TRBV18, the J gene TRBJ2-7; possibly TRBD1 for D (5 bases). CDR1 is KGHSH, CDR2 LQKENI, per germline. V was cut by 3 bases and J by 1 base, with 7 bases left in between. CDR3 length equals 13 residues.

This clone appeared a single time. V gene TRBV7-6 combines with J gene TRBJ1-5; a possible D gene is TRBD1 (5 bases). Germline V lookup: CDR1 SGHVS, CDR2 FNYEAQ. This CDR3 is 17 amino acids long. V was shortened by 3 bases and J by 5 bases, with 20 bases between the two germline ends. The CDR3: CASSFTGPPEVDQPQHF. The CDR3 nucleotides read TGTGCCAGCAGCTTTACAGGACCCCCCGAGGTAGATCAGCCCCAGCATTTT.